The 16 T cell receptor beta chains in this list originate from one sample, sequenced in a study of blood T cell repertoires in COVID-19. This table comes from immunoSEQ multiplex PCR, and its TCRdb copy is limited to in-frame clones, with some not included. The table includes 100,000 to 150,000 clones, around 90% detected once. Sequencing used peripheral blood. The receptors stem from a human donor in a cohort sampled during active COVID-19.

The J gene is TRBJ2-2, the V gene TRBV6-4; possible D gene TRBD2, 6 bases. CDR1 is MRHNA, CDR2 SNTAGT, per germline. The length of the CDR3 is 14 residues. The V end was cut by 5 bases, the J end by 5 bases, with 12 bases between. The CDR3 here is CASSQEEGTGELFF. CDR3 coding DNA: TGTGCCAGCAGTCAAGAGGAGGGGACCGGGGAGCTGTTTTTT.

This chain joins TRBV5-1 and TRBJ2-7, with TRBD2 as a possible D gene (6 bases). Per the germline V gene, CDR1 is SGHRS and CDR2 is YFSETQ. The length of the CDR3 is 14 residues. V was shortened by 5 bases and J by 2 bases, with 14 bases between the two germline ends. The CDR3 DNA reads as TGCGCCAGCAGTGTTGGGGGGAACCCCTACGAGCAGTACTTC. It translates to CASSVGGNPYEQYF.

This clone was seen more than once but under ten times. The chain couples TRBV5-1 to TRBJ2-1; 8 bases are shared with TRBD2. CDR3 length: 16 amino acids. Germline V gene sequence: CDR1 SGHRS, CDR2 YFSETQ. V was pared by 1 base and J by 6 bases, with 9 bases of the junction left unmatched. For the CDR3, the DNA is TGCGCCAGCAGCTTGTTGCCGGGACTAGATCTCAATGAGCAGTTCTTC. This translates into CASSLLPGLDLNEQFF.

The table lists this clone with a count of one. V gene TRBV5-4 combines with J gene TRBJ2-4, with TRBD2 matching over 10 bases. Germline V gene data show CDR1 as SGHNT and CDR2 as YYREEE (reference sequence). V was clipped by 3 bases and J by 8 bases; unmatched bases: 5. The CDR3 sequence is 14 residues long. The CDR3 DNA is TGTGCCAGCAGCTCAGCGGGGGGGCCGGACATTCAGTACTTC. Residues: CASSSAGGPDIQYF.

V and J are TRBV28 and TRBJ2-7, with D possibly TRBD2 on 6 matching bases. The CDR3 loop spans 11 amino acids. The germline V gene has CDR1 MDHEN and CDR2 SYDVKM. Trimming stripped 10 bases from V and 4 bases from J, with 11 bases between. The CDR3 protein is CATTEGYEQYF. CDR3 nucleotides: TGTGCCACTACGGAGGGGTACGAGCAGTACTTC.

The V gene is TRBV5-4, the J gene TRBJ1-4, with 8 bases that match TRBD1. CDR1 and CDR2 (germline): SGHNT, YYREEE (reference sequence). The V segment lost 2 bases and the J segment 4 bases; nucleotides outside the gene matches: 7. This CDR3 has 16 residues. CDR3 in amino acids: CASSLSRGHNNEKLFF. DNA of the CDR3: TGTGCCAGCAGCTTATCCAGGGGGCACAATAATGAAAAACTGTTTTTT.

This sequence joins TRBV19 and TRBJ2-7; TRBD1 agrees at 8 bases. The CDR3 is 14 amino acids. V shed 4 bases, J shed 5 bases, and the junction held 7 bases outside the gene matches. Germline values: CDR1 LNHDA, CDR2 SQIVND (reference sequence). As DNA, the CDR3 is TGTGCCAGTAGTAACCAGGGGGCGCGTCACGAGCAGTACTTC. It translates to CASSNQGARHEQYF.

This sequence joins TRBV27 and TRBJ2-7, with TRBD2 matching 14 bases. V gave up 5 bases and J gave up 1 base; unmatched junction bases: 10. The CDR3 length is 18 residues. The germline V gene encodes CDR1 MNHEY and CDR2 SMNVEV (reference sequence). The CDR3 bases are TGTGCCAGCAGTCCCTTGGGGGGGACTAGCGGGAGTTCCTACGAGCAGTACTTC. This codes for CASSPLGGTSGSSYEQYF.

This CDR3 reads CASSVETGGMGPLHF. In DNA, the CDR3 is TGTGCCAGCAGTGTTGAGACAGGGGGCATGGGGCCCCTCCACTTT. The rearrangement joins TRBV6-4 to TRBJ1-6; 10 bases are shared with TRBD1. The CDR3 consists of 15 residues. Losses at the gene ends were 4 bases for V and 13 bases for J; bases not matched to a gene: 10. The germline V gene has CDR1 MRHNA and CDR2 SNTAGT.

V is TRBV9 and J is TRBJ2-1; 7 bases line up with TRBD2. V shed 4 bases and J 7 bases; nucleotides not matched to a gene: 5. This CDR3 is 13 amino acids long. Germline CDR1 and CDR2: SGDLS and YYNGEE. CDR3 protein: CASSPTSLNEQFF. The CDR3 DNA reads TGTGCCAGCAGCCCGACTAGCTTAAATGAGCAGTTCTTC.

This sequence joins TRBV7-2 and TRBJ2-7; 7 bases are a match to TRBD1. There are 14 residues in the CDR3. V was clipped by 5 bases and J by 1 base; unmatched bases: 5. Germline loops: CDR1 SGHTA, CDR2 FQGNSA. Here the CDR3 reads CASSGDSLSYEQYF. In DNA form, the CDR3 reads TGTGCCAGCAGCGGGGACAGCCTTTCCTACGAGCAGTACTTC.

The rearrangement joins TRBV5-1 to TRBJ1-5; D uncertain. The length of the CDR3 is 14 residues. The ends were cut back, 4 bases at V and 8 bases at J, with 16 bases in the middle. CDR1 and CDR2 (germline): SGHRS, YFSETQ. CDR3 DNA sequence: TGCGCCAGCAGCCCGGGCCTCGGAGGTGAGCCCCAGCATTTT. It yields the protein CASSPGLGGEPQHF.

Note on this clone: This same CDR3 is encoded by further DNA sequences in the sample. The chain uses TRBV28 and TRBJ1-2, with 7 bases that match TRBD1. This CDR3 region has 13 residues. J was trimmed by 4 bases and V by 6 bases; bases with no gene match: 5. Germline values: CDR1 MDHEN, CDR2 SYDVKM. The CDR3 region has the DNA TGTGCCAGCAGCCTGGGACAGTCCTATGGCTACACCTTC. Its protein product is CASSLGQSYGYTF.

In DNA form, the CDR3 reads TGTGCCACCAGCAGAGGAGGGACTCCCACCGGGGAGCTGTTTTTT. As protein: CATSRGGTPTGELFF. The V call is TRBV15, the J call TRBJ2-2, with D perhaps matching TRBD2 (6 bases). The germline V gene has CDR1 LNHNV and CDR2 YYDKDF (reference sequence). The CDR3 extends over 15 amino acids. Trimming took off 1 base at V and 4 bases at J, with 10 bases between the two ends.

The chain is built from TRBV27 and TRBJ2-7; D ambiguous. The length of the CDR3 is 12 residues. V shed 5 bases and J shed 5 bases, with 10 bases lying between them. Germline assignment: CDR1 MNHEY and CDR2 SMNVEV (reference sequence). Here the CDR3 DNA reads TGTGCCAGCAGTCCCAACATTGACGAGCAGTACTTC. This codes for CASSPNIDEQYF.

This chain uses TRBV24-1 with TRBJ1-2, with TRBD1 matching over 10 bases. Germline CDR1 is KGHDR and CDR2 is SFDVKD. Trimming took 4 bases from V and 3 from J; bases not matched to a gene: 7. This CDR3 has 16 amino acids. CDR3 nucleotide sequence: TGTGCCACCAGTGACCCTCGGACAGGGGGGGACTATGGCTACACCTTC. Residues: CATSDPRTGGDYGYTF.